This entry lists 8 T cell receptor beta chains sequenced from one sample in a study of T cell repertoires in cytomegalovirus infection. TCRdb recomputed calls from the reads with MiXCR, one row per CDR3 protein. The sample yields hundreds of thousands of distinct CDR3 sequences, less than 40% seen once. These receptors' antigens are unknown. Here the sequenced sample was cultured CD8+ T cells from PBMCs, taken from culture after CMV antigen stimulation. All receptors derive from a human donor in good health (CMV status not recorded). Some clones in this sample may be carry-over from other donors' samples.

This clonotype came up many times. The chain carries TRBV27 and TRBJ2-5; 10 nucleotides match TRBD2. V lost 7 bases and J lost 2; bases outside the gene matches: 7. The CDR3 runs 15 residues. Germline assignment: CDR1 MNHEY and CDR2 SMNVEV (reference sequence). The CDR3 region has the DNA TGTGCCAGCAAACTGGCTAGCGGGGGTCAAGAGACCCAGTACTTC. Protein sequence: CASKLASGGQETQYF.

The DNA of the CDR3 is TGTGCCAGCAGCCCAGATGTTATAGGTGAAACTAATGAAAAACTGTTTTTT. It specifies CASSPDVIGETNEKLFF. This sequence joins TRBV27 and TRBJ1-4; D remains ambiguous. Germline CDR1 MNHEY, CDR2 SMNVEV (reference sequence). The CDR3 consists of 17 residues. V was cut by 6 bases and J by 1 base, with 18 bases left in between.

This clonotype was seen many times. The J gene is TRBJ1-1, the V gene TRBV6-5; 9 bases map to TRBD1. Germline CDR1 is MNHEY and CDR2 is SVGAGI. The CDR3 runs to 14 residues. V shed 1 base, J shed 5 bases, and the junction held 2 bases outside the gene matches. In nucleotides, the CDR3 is TGTGCCAGCAGTTACTGGGACAGGGATACTGAAGCTTTCTTT. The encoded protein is CASSYWDRDTEAFF.

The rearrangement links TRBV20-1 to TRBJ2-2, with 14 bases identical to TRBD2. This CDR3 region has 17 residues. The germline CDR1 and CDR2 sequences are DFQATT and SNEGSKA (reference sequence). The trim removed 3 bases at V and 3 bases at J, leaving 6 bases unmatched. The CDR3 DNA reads TGCAGTGCTAGTTTCACGACTAGCGGGGGGGACACCGGGGAGCTGTTTTTT. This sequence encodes CSASFTTSGGDTGELFF.

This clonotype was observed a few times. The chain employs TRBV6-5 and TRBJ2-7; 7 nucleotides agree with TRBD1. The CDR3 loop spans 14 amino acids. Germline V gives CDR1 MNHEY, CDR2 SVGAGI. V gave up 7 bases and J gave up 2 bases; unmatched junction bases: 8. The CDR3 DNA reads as TGTGCCAGCAAGCCTCGGACAGGACCCTACGAGCAGTACTTC. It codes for CASKPRTGPYEQYF.

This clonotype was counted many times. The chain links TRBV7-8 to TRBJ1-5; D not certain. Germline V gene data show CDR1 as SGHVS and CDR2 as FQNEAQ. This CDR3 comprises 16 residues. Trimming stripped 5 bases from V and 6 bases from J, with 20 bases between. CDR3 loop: CASSLTFGEGGQPQHF. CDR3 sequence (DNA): TGTGCCAGCAGCCTTACCTTCGGGGAGGGAGGTCAGCCCCAGCATTTT. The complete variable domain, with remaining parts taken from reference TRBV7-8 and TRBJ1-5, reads GAGVSQSPRYKVAKRGQDVALRCDPISGHVSLFWYQQALGQGPEFLTYFQNEAQLDKSGLPSDRFFAERPEGSVSTLKIQRTQQEDSAVYLCASSLTFGEGGQPQHFGDGTRLSIL.

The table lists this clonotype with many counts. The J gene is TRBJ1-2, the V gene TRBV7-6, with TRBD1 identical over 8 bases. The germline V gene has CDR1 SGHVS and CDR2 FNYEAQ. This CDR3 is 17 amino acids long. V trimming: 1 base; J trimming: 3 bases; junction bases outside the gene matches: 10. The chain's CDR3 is CASSLGMAGQVDYGYTF. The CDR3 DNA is TGTGCCAGCAGCTTAGGTATGGCGGGACAGGTCGACTATGGCTACACCTTC. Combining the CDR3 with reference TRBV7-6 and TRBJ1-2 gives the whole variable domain GAGVSQSPRYKVTKRGQDVALRCDPISGHVSLYWYRQALGQGPEFLTYFNYEAQQDKSGLPNDRFSAERPEGSISTLTIQRTEQRDSAMYRCASSLGMAGQVDYGYTFGSGTRLTVV.

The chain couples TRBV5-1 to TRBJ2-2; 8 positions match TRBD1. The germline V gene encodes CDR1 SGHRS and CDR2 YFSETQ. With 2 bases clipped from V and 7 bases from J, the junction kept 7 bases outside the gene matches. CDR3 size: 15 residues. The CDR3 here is CASSFRTGRSGELFF. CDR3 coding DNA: TGCGCCAGCAGCTTCCGGACAGGGCGGAGCGGGGAGCTGTTTTTT.